A single TCR beta chain is shown here with its context. The data derive from a study of blood T cell repertoires in COVID-19. Study-level background: PBMCs, B-cell-depleted T cells, or T cells provided the cDNA or gDNA that made up the material.

Germline loops: CDR1 SGHTA, CDR2 FQGNSA. The CDR3 has 14 amino acids. V shed 4 bases and J 4 bases; nucleotides not matched to a gene: 6. The authors' processing: Amplification of reference gene primers was used by the study to estimate nucleated cell counts. Using immunoSEQ multiplex PCR, the repertoire was profiled, and TCRdb retains in-frame clones only, with some absent. V and J calls and clone size are as listed in that table; D and trimming were resolved from the DNA. The sample shows approximately 150,000 clones, 80% to 90% of them seen only once. The genes are TRBV7-2 and TRBJ1-2; 7 bases line up with TRBD1. This clonotype was obtained from a woman aged 55-69 years with acute or convalescent COVID-19. Sequenced: peripheral blood. In DNA form, the CDR3 reads TGTGCCAGCAGCTCCACAGGGGAAATCTATGGCTACACCTTC. This encodes CASSSTGEIYGYTF.